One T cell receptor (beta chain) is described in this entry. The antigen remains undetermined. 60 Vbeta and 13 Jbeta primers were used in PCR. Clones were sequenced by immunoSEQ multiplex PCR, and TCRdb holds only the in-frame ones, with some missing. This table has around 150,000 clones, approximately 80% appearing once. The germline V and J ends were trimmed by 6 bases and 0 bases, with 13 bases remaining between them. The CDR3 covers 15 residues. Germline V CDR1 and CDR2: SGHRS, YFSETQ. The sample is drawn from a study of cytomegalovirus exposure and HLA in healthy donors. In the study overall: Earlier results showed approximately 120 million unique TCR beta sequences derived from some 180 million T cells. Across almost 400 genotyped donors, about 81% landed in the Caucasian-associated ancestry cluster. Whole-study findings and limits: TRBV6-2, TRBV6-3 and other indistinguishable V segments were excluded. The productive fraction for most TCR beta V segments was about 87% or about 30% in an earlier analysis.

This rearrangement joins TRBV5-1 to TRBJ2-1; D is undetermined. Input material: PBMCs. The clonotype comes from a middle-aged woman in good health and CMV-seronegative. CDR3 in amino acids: CASNSDPSSYNEQFF. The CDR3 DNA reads TGCGCCAGCAACTCCGACCCTAGCTCCTACAATGAGCAGTTCTTC.